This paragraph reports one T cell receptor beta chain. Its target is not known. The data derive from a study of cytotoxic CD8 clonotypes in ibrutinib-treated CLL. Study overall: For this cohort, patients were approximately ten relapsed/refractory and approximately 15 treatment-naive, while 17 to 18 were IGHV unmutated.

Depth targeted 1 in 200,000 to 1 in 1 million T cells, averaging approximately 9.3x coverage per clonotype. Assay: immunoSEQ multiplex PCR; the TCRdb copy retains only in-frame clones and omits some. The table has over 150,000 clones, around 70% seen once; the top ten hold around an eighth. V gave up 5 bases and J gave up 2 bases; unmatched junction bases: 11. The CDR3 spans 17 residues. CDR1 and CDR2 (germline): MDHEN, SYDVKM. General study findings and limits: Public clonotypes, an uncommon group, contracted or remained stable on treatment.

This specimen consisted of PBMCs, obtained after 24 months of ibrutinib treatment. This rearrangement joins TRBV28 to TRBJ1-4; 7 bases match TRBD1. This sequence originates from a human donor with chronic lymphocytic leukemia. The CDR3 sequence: CASSQLVTGRTNEKLFF. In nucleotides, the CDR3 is TGTGCCAGCAGTCAACTGGTGACAGGGCGGACTAATGAAAAACTGTTTTTT.